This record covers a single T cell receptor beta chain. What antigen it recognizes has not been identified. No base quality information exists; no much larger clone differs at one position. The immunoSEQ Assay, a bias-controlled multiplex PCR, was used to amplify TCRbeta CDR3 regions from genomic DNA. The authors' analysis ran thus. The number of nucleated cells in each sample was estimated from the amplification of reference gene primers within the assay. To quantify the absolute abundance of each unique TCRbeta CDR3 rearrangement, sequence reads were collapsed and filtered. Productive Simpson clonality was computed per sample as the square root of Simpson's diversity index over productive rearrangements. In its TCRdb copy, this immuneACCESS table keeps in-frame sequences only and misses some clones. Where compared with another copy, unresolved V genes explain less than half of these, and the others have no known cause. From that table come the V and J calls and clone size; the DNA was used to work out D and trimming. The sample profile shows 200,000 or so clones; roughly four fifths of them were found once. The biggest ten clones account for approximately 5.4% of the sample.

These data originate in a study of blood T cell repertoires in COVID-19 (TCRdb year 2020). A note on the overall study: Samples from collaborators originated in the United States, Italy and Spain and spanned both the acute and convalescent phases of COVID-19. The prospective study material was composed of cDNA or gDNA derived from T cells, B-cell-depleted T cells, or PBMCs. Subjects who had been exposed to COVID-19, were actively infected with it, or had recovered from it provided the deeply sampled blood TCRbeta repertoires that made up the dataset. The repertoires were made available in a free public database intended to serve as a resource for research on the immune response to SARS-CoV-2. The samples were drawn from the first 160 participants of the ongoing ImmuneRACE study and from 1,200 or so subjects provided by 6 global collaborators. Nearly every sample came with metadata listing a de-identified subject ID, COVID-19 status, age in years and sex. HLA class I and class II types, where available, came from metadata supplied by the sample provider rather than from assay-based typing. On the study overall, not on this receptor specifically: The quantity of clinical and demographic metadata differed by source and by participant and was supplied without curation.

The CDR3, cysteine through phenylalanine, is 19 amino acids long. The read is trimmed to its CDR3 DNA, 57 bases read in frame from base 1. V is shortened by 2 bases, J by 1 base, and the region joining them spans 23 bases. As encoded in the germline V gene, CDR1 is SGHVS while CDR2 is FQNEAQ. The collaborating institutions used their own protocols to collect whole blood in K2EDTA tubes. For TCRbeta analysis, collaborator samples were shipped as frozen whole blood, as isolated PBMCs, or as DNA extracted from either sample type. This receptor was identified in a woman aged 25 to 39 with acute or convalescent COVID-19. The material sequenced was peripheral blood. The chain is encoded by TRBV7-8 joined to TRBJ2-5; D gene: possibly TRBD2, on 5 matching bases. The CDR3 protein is CASSLRRYAPGNPQETQYF. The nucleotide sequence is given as TGTGCCAGCAGCTTACGACGGTACGCCCCCGGGAACCCCCAAGAGACCCAGTACTTC.